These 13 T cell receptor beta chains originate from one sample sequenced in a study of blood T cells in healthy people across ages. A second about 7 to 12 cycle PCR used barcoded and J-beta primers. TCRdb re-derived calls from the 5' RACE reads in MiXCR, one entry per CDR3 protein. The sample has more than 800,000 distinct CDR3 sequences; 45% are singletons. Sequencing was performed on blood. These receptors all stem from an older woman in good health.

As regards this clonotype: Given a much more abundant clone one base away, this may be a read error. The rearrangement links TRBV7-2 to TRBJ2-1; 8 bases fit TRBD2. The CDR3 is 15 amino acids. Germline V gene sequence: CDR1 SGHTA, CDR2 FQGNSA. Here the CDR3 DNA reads TGTGTCAGCAGCTTAGGCGGGAGGTCGAACAATGAGCAGTTCTTC. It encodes CVSSLGGRSNNEQFF.

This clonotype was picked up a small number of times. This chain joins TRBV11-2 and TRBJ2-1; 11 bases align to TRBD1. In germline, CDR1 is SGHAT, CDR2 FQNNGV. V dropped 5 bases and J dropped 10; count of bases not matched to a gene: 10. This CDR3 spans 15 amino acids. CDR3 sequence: CASSPRDRGAREQFF. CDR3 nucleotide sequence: TGTGCCAGCAGCCCCCGGGACAGGGGGGCTCGGGAGCAGTTCTTC.

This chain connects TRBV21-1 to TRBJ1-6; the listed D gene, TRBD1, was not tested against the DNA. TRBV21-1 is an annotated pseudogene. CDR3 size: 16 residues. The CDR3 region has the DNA TGTGCCAGCAGCAAACCCGAAGACAGGGAAAATTCACCCCTCCACTTT. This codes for CASSKPEDRENSPLHF.

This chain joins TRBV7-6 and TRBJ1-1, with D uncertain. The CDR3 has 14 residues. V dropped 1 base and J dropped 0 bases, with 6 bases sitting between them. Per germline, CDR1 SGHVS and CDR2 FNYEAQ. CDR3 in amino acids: CASSLDAMNTEAFF. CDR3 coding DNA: TGTGCCAGCAGCTTAGATGCGATGAACACTGAAGCTTTCTTT.

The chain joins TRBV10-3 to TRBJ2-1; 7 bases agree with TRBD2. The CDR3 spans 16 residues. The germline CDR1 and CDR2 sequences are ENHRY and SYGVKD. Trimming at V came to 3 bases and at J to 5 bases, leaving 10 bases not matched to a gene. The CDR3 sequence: CAISDSAGVLNNEQFF. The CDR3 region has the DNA TGTGCCATCAGTGACTCCGCGGGAGTCTTAAACAATGAGCAGTTCTTC.

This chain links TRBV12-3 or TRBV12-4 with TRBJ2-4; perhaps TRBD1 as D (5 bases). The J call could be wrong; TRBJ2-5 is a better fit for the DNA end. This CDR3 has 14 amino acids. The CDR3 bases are TGTGCCAGCACTTCCGGGCAGGGTGAGGAGACCCAGTACTTC. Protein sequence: CASTSGQGEETQYF.

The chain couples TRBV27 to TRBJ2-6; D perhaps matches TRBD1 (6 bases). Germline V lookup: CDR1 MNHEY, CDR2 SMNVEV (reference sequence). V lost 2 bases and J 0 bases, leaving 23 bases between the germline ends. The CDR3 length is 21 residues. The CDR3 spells CASSLVRQGPFEFSGANVLTF. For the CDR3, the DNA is TGTGCCAGCAGTTTAGTCCGTCAGGGGCCCTTCGAATTCTCTGGGGCCAACGTCCTGACTTTC. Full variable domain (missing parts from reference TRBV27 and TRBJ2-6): EAQVTQNPRYLITVTGKKLTVTCSQNMNHEYMSWYRQDPGLGLRQIYYSMNVEVTDKGDVPEGYKVSRKEKRNFPLILESPSPNQTSLYFCASSLVRQGPFEFSGANVLTFGAGSRLTVL.

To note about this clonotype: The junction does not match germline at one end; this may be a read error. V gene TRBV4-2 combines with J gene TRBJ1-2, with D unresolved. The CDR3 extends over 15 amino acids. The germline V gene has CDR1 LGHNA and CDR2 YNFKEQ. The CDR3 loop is CAGSQDVVANYGYTF. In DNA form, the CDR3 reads TGTGCCGGCAGCCAAGACGTGGTAGCTAACTATGGCTACACCTTC.

The DNA for the CDR3 is TGTGCCAGCAGACGAGCCGGGGGAGACTACGAGCAGTACTTC. It yields the protein CASRRAGGDYEQYF. The gene calls are TRBV27 and TRBJ2-7; perhaps TRBD2 as D (6 bases). Germline V lookup: CDR1 MNHEY, CDR2 SMNVEV (reference sequence). This CDR3 is 14 amino acids long. The V and J ends lost 6 bases and 3 bases respectively, with 15 bases between them.

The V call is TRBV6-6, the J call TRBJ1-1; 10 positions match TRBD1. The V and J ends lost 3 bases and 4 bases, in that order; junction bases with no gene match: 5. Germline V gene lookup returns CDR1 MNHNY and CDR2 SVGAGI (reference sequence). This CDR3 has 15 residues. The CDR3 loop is CASSYGGTGVTEAFF. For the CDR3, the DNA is TGTGCCAGCAGTTATGGGGGGACAGGGGTCACTGAAGCTTTCTTT.

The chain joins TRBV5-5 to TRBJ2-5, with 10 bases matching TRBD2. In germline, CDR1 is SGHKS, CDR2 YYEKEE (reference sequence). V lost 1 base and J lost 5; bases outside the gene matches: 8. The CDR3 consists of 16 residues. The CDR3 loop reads CASSLLRSGRAETQYF. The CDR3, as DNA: TGTGCCAGCAGCTTGCTGAGGAGCGGGAGGGCGGAGACCCAGTACTTC.

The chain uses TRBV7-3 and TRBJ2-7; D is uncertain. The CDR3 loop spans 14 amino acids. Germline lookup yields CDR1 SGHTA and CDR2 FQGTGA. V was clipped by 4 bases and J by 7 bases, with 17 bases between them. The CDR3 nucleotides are TGTGCCAGCAGCTACAGCCATGGCTACAATGAGCAGTACTTC. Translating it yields CASSYSHGYNEQYF.

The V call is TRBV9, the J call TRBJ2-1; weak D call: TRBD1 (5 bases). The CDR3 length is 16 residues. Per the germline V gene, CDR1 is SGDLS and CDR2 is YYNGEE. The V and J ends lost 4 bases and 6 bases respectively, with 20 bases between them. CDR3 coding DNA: TGTGCCAGCAGCTCATCACCTCTGGGGCAAAGCAATGAGCAGTTCTTC. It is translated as CASSSSPLGQSNEQFF. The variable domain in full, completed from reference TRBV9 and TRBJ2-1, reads DSGVTQTPKHLITATGQRVTLRCSPRSGDLSVYWYQQSLDQGLQFLIQYYNGEERAKGNILERFSAQQFPDLHSELNLSSLELGDSALYFCASSSSPLGQSNEQFFGPGTRLTVL.